This T cell receptor beta chain was captured by sequencing in a study of PD-L1 blockade in urothelial cancer. Background on the study: Patients commenced intravenous atezolizumab, 1,200 mg every 3 weeks, at some point between 2012 and 2014. Samples came from 3 weeks, at the second dose, and 6 weeks into treatment. Blood samples had a median of 141,255 T cells, just under 85,000 unique TCRs, and clonality 0.08 to 0.085.

The repertoire was sequenced with immunoSEQ multiplex PCR; TCRdb's copy has only in-frame clones and lacks some. Altogether about 45,000 clones are present, approximately 88% being singletons, with the ten largest covering around 3.9%. The TCR sequence derives from a man older than 75 with urothelial cancer. The sample consisted of PBMCs, taken around atezolizumab (anti-PD-L1) treatment.

CDR3 protein: CASSSLTGGPHEQYF. In DNA, the CDR3 is TGTGCCAGCAGTTCCCTCACGGGAGGGCCTCACGAGCAGTACTTC. The chain recombines TRBV6-5 with TRBJ2-7, with 8 bases that match TRBD2. The CDR3 runs to 15 residues. The germline CDR1 and CDR2 sequences are MNHEY and SVGAGI. The V gene end was trimmed by 4 bases and the J gene end by 5 bases; junction bases not matched to a gene: 10.